This T cell receptor (beta chain) was captured by sequencing in a study of blood T cell repertoires in COVID-19. Study context: PBMCs, B-cell-depleted T cells, or T cells provided the cDNA or gDNA that made up the material.

With regard to this clone: Other DNA sequences from this sample encode an identical CDR3 as well.

Here immunoSEQ multiplex PCR was the method, and the copy in TCRdb shows in-frame clones only, minus some. Of about 390,000 clones in the sample, over 75% were seen once. The origin of this receptor is a woman between 55 and 75 years old with COVID-19, enrolled during active disease. The sequenced material came from peripheral blood.

CDR3: CASSLGLDQPQHF. For the CDR3, the DNA is TGTGCCAGCAGCTTAGGACTGGATCAGCCCCAGCATTTT. The chain couples TRBV7-8 to TRBJ1-5; D is ambiguous. Trimming took off 1 base at V and 5 bases at J, with 6 bases between the two ends. Germline V CDR1 and CDR2: SGHVS, FQNEAQ. This CDR3 contains 13 residues.